The 27 T cell receptor beta chains below were found in one sample sequenced in a study of blood T cell repertoires in COVID-19. TCRdb's copy holds only in-frame clones and misses some; the assay was immunoSEQ multiplex PCR. The table includes 95,000 to 150,000 clones, under 90% detected once. The sample consisted of peripheral blood. All receptors derive from a man between 60 and 70 years old with acute or convalescent COVID-19.

The chain uses TRBV7-9 and TRBJ2-5, with unresolved D. The ends were cut back, 6 bases at V and 5 bases at J, with 13 bases in the middle. Germline V gene lookup returns CDR1 SEHNR and CDR2 FQNEAQ (reference sequence). The CDR3 length is 13 residues. CDR3 in amino acids: CASRQTAEETQYF. The CDR3 DNA sequence: TGTGCCAGCAGACAGACGGCAGAGGAGACCCAGTACTTC.

Of note for this clone: An end of the junction differs from the germline gene, which may be a read error. The chain joins TRBV6-2 or TRBV6-3 to TRBJ2-3, with 11 nucleotides matching TRBD2. Germline V lookup: CDR1 MNHEY, CDR2 SVGEGT. The CDR3 is 15 amino acids. CDR3 in amino acids: CASSLLAGDSETQYF. The CDR3 DNA reads as TGTGCCAGCAGTCTACTAGCGGGAGACTCAGAGACGCAGTATTTT.

V and J are TRBV6-2 or TRBV6-3 and TRBJ2-7; maybe TRBD1 (5 bases). V was pared by 2 bases and J by 1 base, with 15 bases between. Germline CDR1 is MNHEY and CDR2 is SVGEGT. The CDR3 is made up of 16 amino acids. The CDR3 loop is CASSYGAGQRSYEQYF. The CDR3 nucleotides read TGTGCCAGCAGTTACGGGGCAGGCCAGAGATCCTACGAGCAGTACTTC.

J is TRBJ2-2 and V is TRBV4-2; unclear D gene. Trimming shortened V by 4 bases and J by 6 bases, and 9 bases separated the two germline ends. This CDR3 contains 13 residues. The germline CDR1 and CDR2 sequences are LGHNA and YNFKEQ. The CDR3 loop is CASSRVLAGELFF. CDR3 nucleotides: TGTGCCAGCAGCCGCGTCCTGGCCGGGGAGCTGTTTTTT.

The chain recombines TRBV28 with TRBJ2-3, with TRBD2 matching over 9 bases. Germline V gene lookup returns CDR1 MDHEN and CDR2 SYDVKM. This CDR3 is built from 15 residues. The trim removed 6 bases at V and 6 bases at J, leaving 10 bases unmatched. The CDR3 DNA follows: TGTGCCAGCAGCTTAGTAGCGGGAGCCTCCGATACGCAGTATTTT. It specifies CASSLVAGASDTQYF.

This chain connects TRBV7-3 to TRBJ2-2, with 8 bases identical to TRBD1. Germline-derived CDR1 and CDR2 are SGHTA and FQGTGA. Trimming cost V 3 bases and J 4 bases; bases outside gene matches: 4. CDR3 length: 15 amino acids. The chain's CDR3 is CASSFEQGGTGELFF. In nucleotides, the CDR3 is TGTGCCAGCAGCTTCGAACAGGGGGGCACCGGGGAGCTGTTTTTT.

This chain uses TRBV6-2 or TRBV6-3 with TRBJ2-1, with TRBD2 matching 9 bases. V shed 2 bases and J 9 bases; nucleotides not matched to a gene: 8. The CDR3 length is 15 residues. The germline gives CDR1 MNHEY, CDR2 SVGEGT. In DNA, the CDR3 is TGTGCCAGCAGTTACGGGCTAGCGGGGACGGGTGAGCAGTTCTTC. This translates into CASSYGLAGTGEQFF.

The chain recombines TRBV4-3 with TRBJ2-1; TRBD2 agrees at 13 bases. The V gene end was trimmed by 0 bases and the J gene end by 15 bases; junction bases not matched to a gene: 8. The CDR3 is 15 residues long. Germline V lookup: CDR1 LGHNA, CDR2 YSLEER. The CDR3, as DNA: TGCGCCAGCAGCCAAGACCCCGGGACTAGCGGGAAGATGTTCTTC. Translation: CASSQDPGTSGKMFF.

J is TRBJ2-3 and V is TRBV3-1 (or the pseudogene TRBV3-2); D is undetermined. Trimming shortened V by 1 base and J by 6 bases, and 2 bases separated the two germline ends. From germline, CDR1 is LGHDT and CDR2 YNNKEL (reference sequence). CDR3 length: 11 residues. The CDR3 spells CASSQADTQYF. As DNA, the CDR3 is TGTGCCAGCAGCCAAGCGGATACGCAGTATTTT.

The chain employs TRBV7-3 and TRBJ2-2, with D unclear. Looked up from germline, CDR1 is SGHTA and CDR2 is FQGTGA. The CDR3 has 14 amino acids. V lost 2 bases and J lost 0, with 4 bases in between. Written as DNA, the CDR3 is TGTGCCAGCAGCTTAGCGTCGAACACCGGGGAGCTGTTTTTT. Encoded protein: CASSLASNTGELFF.

The chain couples TRBV10-3 to TRBJ2-2, with TRBD1 matching 7 bases. Per the germline V gene, CDR1 is ENHRY and CDR2 is SYGVKD. V shed 3 bases and J 0 bases; nucleotides not matched to a gene: 4. The CDR3 totals 16 residues. The CDR3: CAISDGQGANTGELFF. In nucleotides, the CDR3 is TGTGCCATCAGTGATGGTCAGGGGGCGAACACCGGGGAGCTGTTTTTT.

This clone was picked up a small number of times. The chain couples TRBV7-8 to TRBJ1-6, with 9 positions matching TRBD1. V gave up 5 bases and J gave up 9 bases; unmatched junction bases: 8. Per the germline V gene, CDR1 is SGHVS and CDR2 is FQNEAQ. CDR3 length: 15 residues. This CDR3 is CASSPGTGRASPLHF. CDR3 in DNA: TGTGCCAGCAGCCCTGGGACAGGGAGGGCTTCACCCCTCCACTTT.

The chain joins TRBV5-1 to TRBJ1-1; D remains ambiguous. CDR3 length: 13 amino acids. CDR1 is SGHRS, CDR2 YFSETQ, per germline. Between the trimmed V and J ends, which lost 5 bases and 5 bases, there was a span of 13 bases. The CDR3 loop reads CASSDSWRTEAFF. The DNA for the CDR3 is TGCGCCAGCAGTGACTCCTGGAGGACTGAAGCTTTCTTT.

The V gene is TRBV19, the J gene TRBJ2-1; 8 nucleotides match TRBD1. The CDR3 covers 14 residues. V shed 4 bases and J 9 bases; nucleotides not matched to a gene: 8. CDR1 is LNHDA and CDR2 is SQIVND in the germline V gene (reference sequence). In DNA, the CDR3 is TGTGCCAGTAGTACGGACAGGGCCCGGGTTGAGCAGTTCTTC. Translated: CASSTDRARVEQFF.

CDR3 loop: CASSTEGRRSSYNEQFF. In DNA, the CDR3 is TGTGCCAGCAGTACAGAGGGGAGGAGGAGCTCCTACAATGAGCAGTTCTTC. V gene TRBV7-3 combines with J gene TRBJ2-1, with a possible D match to TRBD2 (6 bases). V dropped 6 bases and J dropped 0 bases, with 18 bases sitting between them. Germline loops: CDR1 SGHTA, CDR2 FQGTGA. This CDR3 has 17 residues.

The V gene is TRBV28, the J gene TRBJ1-6; D might be TRBD1 (5 bases). V was trimmed by 7 bases and J by 7 bases, leaving 17 bases between them. The CDR3 has 15 residues. Per the germline V gene, CDR1 is MDHEN and CDR2 is SYDVKM. CDR3 nucleotides: TGTGCCAGCACCGAACAGGCCCTGTCAAATTCACCCCTCCACTTT. The encoded protein is CASTEQALSNSPLHF.

The gene calls are TRBV24-1 and TRBJ1-1, with D uncertain. V lost 5 bases to trimming and J lost 8 bases, with 14 bases between them. Germline assignment: CDR1 KGHDR and CDR2 SFDVKD. The CDR3 consists of 13 residues. CDR3 amino acids: CATSVGGSEEAFF. The CDR3 coding sequence is TGTGCCACCAGTGTGGGAGGTTCAGAGGAAGCTTTCTTT.

The chain combines TRBV5-1 with TRBJ2-7; 10 bases agree with TRBD2. Looked up from germline, CDR1 is SGHRS and CDR2 is YFSETQ. The CDR3 extends over 16 amino acids. With V trimmed by 4 bases and J by 0 bases, 7 bases remained unmatched. CDR3 DNA: TGCGCCAGCAGCCCGGCCTCTAGCGGGGGCTCCTACGAGCAGTACTTC. Translating it yields CASSPASSGGSYEQYF.

This chain joins TRBV11-2 and TRBJ2-5, with 7 bases aligning to TRBD2. This CDR3 is 14 amino acids long. In germline, CDR1 is SGHAT, CDR2 FQNNGV. The V gene end was trimmed by 1 base and the J gene end by 4 bases; junction bases not matched to a gene: 3. Here the CDR3 DNA reads TGTGCCAGCAGCTTAGTGCCGGGGGGAGAGACCCAGTACTTC. It specifies CASSLVPGGETQYF.

The chain uses TRBV18 and TRBJ2-1; 11 bases fit TRBD2. After removal of 3 bases from V and 4 bases from J, the junction contained 8 bases not matched to a gene. The germline CDR1 and CDR2 sequences are KGHSH and LQKENI. This CDR3 is 17 amino acids long. In DNA, the CDR3 is TGTGCCAGCTCACCGTCTCTAGCGGGAGGAGGATACAATGAGCAGTTCTTC. This sequence encodes CASSPSLAGGGYNEQFF.

The rearrangement joins TRBV14 to TRBJ1-1; D possibly corresponds to TRBD1 (6 bases). The germline gives CDR1 SGHDN, CDR2 FVKESK. The V and J ends lost 0 bases and 3 bases respectively, with 11 bases between them. The CDR3 sequence is 15 residues long. The DNA for the CDR3 is TGTGCCAGCAGCCAAGACAGGGGCCCCTACACTGAAGCTTTCTTT. Encoded protein: CASSQDRGPYTEAFF.

On this clone itself: The same CDR3 also results from other DNA sequences found in this sample. This rearrangement joins TRBV18 to TRBJ2-7; TRBD1 matches at 9 bases. Germline trimming cut 2 bases from V and 2 bases from J; bases unmatched to any gene: 1. Germline CDR1 and CDR2: KGHSH and LQKENI. The CDR3 is 14 residues long. The CDR3 protein is CASSPGQGTYEQYF. The CDR3 nucleotides read TGTGCCAGCTCACCAGGACAGGGGACCTACGAGCAGTACTTC.

The genes are TRBV5-6 and TRBJ2-7; 7 bases agree with TRBD2. V lost 7 bases and J lost 3; bases outside the gene matches: 4. The CDR3 has 12 amino acids. Germline CDR1 SGHDT, CDR2 YYEEEE. The CDR3 coding sequence is TGTGCCAGCGGAAGCGGGATCTACGAGCAGTACTTC. Translation: CASGSGIYEQYF.

This clone was counted between two and nine times. The chain has TRBV10-3 and TRBJ1-6, with D perhaps matching TRBD1 (5 bases). The germline gives CDR1 ENHRY, CDR2 SYGVKD. The CDR3 length is 15 residues. Trimming pared 6 bases from V and 5 bases from J, leaving 14 bases between. The chain's CDR3 is CAIRRGGGNNSPLHF. CDR3 nucleotide sequence: TGTGCCATCAGAAGGGGAGGTGGGAATAATTCACCCCTCCACTTT.

This chain joins TRBV19 and TRBJ1-1; 11 bases agree with TRBD1. This CDR3 has 16 residues. Germline V gene data show CDR1 as LNHDA and CDR2 as SQIVND (reference sequence). The ends lost 8 bases at V and 0 bases at J; junction bases unmatched: 8. CDR3 loop: CASGRTGGDLNTEAFF. CDR3 nucleotide sequence: TGTGCCAGTGGACGGACAGGGGGCGATTTGAACACTGAAGCTTTCTTT. Based on the CDR3 plus reference TRBV19 and TRBJ1-1, the full variable domain is DGGITQSPKYLFRKEGQNVTLSCEQNLNHDAMYWYRQDPGQGLRLIYYSQIVNDFQKGDIAEGYSVSREKKESFPLTVTSAQKNPTAFYLCASGRTGGDLNTEAFFGQGTRLTVV.

V usage is TRBV6-2 or TRBV6-3 and J usage is TRBJ2-7, with TRBD1 matching over 10 bases. Looked up from germline, CDR1 is MNHEY and CDR2 is SVGEGT. The junction had 0 bases not matched to a gene; V was cut back by 2 bases and J by 5 bases. The CDR3 runs to 13 residues. The CDR3: CASSYGTGDEQYF. In DNA, the CDR3 is TGTGCCAGCAGTTACGGGACAGGGGACGAGCAGTACTTC.

The genes are TRBV5-1 and TRBJ2-7; maybe TRBD1 (6 bases). Trimming stripped 3 bases from V and 0 bases from J, with 13 bases between. Germline V gene sequence: CDR1 SGHRS, CDR2 YFSETQ. The CDR3 runs to 15 residues. The CDR3 sequence: CASSWGPDSSYEQYF. The CDR3 nucleotides are TGCGCCAGCAGCTGGGGTCCGGACAGCTCCTACGAGCAGTACTTC.